The source of this T cell receptor (beta chain) is a study of CD8 T cells in ankylosing spondylitis. Overall study results and limits: According to the report, clones linked to the disease were significantly enriched in matched synovial fluid samples taken from ankylosing spondylitis patients. Disease-linked clones had a CD8+ phenotype and relatively low frequency in peripheral blood. Made up of about eight highly homologous variants, a TCR beta motif appeared characteristic of ankylosing spondylitis blood.

The germline gives CDR1 SGHRS, CDR2 YFSETQ. The CDR3 covers 16 residues. V shed 4 bases and J shed 3 bases, with 19 bases lying between them. This clonotype was counted ten times or more. Its antigen is still unknown. Making the TCR beta libraries involved quantitative 5'-RACE with molecular barcodes. TCRdb independently ran MiXCR on the 5' RACE reads; one entry per CDR3 protein. The profile shows around 180,000 distinct CDR3 sequences, around 13% of them singletons. The sample taken for sequencing was blood, either unsorted or a sorted T cell fraction (not recorded which). The chain links TRBV5-1 to TRBJ2-5; D may be TRBD1 or TRBD2 (6 bases each). This sequence originates from a female donor with ankylosing spondylitis or in good health (not recorded which). As DNA, the CDR3 is TGCGCCAGCAGCCTCTCCGCCGGGGGCTACAAAGAGACCCAGTACTTC. It codes for CASSLSAGGYKETQYF.